The clone carrying this T cell receptor (beta chain) showed up just a few times. Its antigen remains unknown. Exclusion of patients followed from uncontrolled infection, other autoimmune disease, pregnancy or lactation. From more than 9.5 ml of fresh peripheral blood, PBMCs were isolated. RNA transcripts served as the template for amplifying TCR beta CDR3 regions. TCR CDR3 underwent first-round RT-PCR with the HTBI primer set. MiXCR, run by TCRdb on the multiplex PCR reads, gives a single entry per CDR3 protein. Of fewer than 350,000 distinct CDR3 sequences listed, roughly an eighth were seen once; the top ten hold around 8%. Trimming cost V 5 bases and J 7 bases; bases outside gene matches: 9. CDR3 length equals 15 residues. The data were obtained in a study of T cells in Graves' hyperthyroidism and ophthalmopathy. Study results and limitations: Stable hyperthyroidism was separated from ophthalmopathy by a model based on 13 V-J features. Most clonotypes expanded in thyroid above 0.001 were likewise present in blood.

The sequence came from a woman between 40 and 55 years old with Graves' hyperthyroidism. Sequencing input: blood. The J gene is TRBJ1-4, the V gene TRBV12-3 or TRBV12-4; 8 bases fit TRBD1. CDR3 residues: CASSANRGFTEKLFF. In DNA, the CDR3 is TGTGCCAGCAGTGCCAACAGGGGGTTTACTGAAAAACTGTTTTTT.